This TCR beta chain was documented in a study of CD8 T cells in ankylosing spondylitis. Study outcomes and limitations: It was reported that disease-linked clones were significantly enriched in matched ankylosing spondylitis synovial fluid.

V was shortened by 4 bases and J by 3 bases, with 14 bases between the two germline ends. The CDR3 length is 14 residues. Per the germline V gene, CDR1 is SGHRS and CDR2 is YFSETQ. The table lists this clonotype with many counts. Its antigen is not known. TCRdb ran MiXCR on the 5' RACE reads and lists one entry per CDR3 protein. The sample has 85,000 to 100,000 distinct CDR3 sequences; 8.8% are singletons. Sequences were obtained from blood, either unsorted or a sorted T cell fraction (not recorded which). The receptor comes from a male donor with ankylosing spondylitis or in good health (not recorded which). The chain joins TRBV5-1 to TRBJ2-7; perhaps D is TRBD1 or TRBD2 (5 bases each). The CDR3 coding sequence is TGCGCCAGCAGCCTTTCCCCTGGGGGCTACGAGCAGTACTTC. Its protein is CASSLSPGGYEQYF.